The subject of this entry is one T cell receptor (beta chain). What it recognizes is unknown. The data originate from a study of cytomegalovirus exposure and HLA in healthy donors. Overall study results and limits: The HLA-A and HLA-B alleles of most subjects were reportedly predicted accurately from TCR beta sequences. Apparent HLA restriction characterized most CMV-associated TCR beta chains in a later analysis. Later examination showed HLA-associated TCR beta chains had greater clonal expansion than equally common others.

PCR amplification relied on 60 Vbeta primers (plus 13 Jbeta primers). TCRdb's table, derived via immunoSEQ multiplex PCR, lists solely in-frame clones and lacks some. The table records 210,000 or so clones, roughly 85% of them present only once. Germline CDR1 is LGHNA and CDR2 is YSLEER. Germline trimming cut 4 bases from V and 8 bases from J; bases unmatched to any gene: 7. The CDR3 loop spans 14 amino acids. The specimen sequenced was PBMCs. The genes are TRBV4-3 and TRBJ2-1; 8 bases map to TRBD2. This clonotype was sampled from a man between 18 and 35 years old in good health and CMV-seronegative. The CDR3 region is CASSRGLASDEQFF. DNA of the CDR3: TGCGCCAGCAGCCGAGGACTAGCTTCGGATGAGCAGTTCTTC.